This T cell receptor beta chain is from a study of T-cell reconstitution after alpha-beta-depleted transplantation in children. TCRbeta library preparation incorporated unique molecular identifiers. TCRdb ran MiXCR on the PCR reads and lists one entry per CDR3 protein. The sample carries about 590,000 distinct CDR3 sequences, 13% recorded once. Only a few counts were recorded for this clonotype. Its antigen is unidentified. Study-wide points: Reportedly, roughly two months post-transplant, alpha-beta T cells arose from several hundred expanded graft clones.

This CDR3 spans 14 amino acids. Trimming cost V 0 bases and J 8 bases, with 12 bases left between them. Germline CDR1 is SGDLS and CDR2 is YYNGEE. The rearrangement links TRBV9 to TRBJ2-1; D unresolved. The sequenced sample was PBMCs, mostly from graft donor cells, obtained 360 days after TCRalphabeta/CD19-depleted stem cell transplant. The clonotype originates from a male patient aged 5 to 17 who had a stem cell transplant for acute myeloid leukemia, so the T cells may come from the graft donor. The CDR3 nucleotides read TGTGCCAGCAGCGTAGGGCAGACGTACGATGAGCAGTTCTTC. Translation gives CASSVGQTYDEQFF.